This T cell receptor (beta chain) was observed in a study of human versus mouse CDR3 diversity and MHC coevolution. Sequenced by immunoSEQ multiplex PCR; TCRdb stores in-frame clones only, minus some. The table includes fewer than 80,000 clones, around 92% detected once. Germline V gene lookup returns CDR1 SQVTM and CDR2 ANQGSEA. J lost 11 bases, V lost 3 bases, and 8 bases had no gene match. The CDR3 spans 12 residues. The receptor's source is a person aged 30-69 years in good health. The J gene is TRBJ1-1, the V gene TRBV29-1; 8 nucleotides match TRBD1. The material sequenced was naive CD4+ T cells from blood. Subset noted: CD45RO-negative CD62L-positive naive CD4 T cells. CDR3 coding DNA: TGCAGCGTTGAGGGACAGGCAGCGGGGGCTTTCTTT. Residues: CSVEGQAAGAFF.